Sequencing of this T cell receptor (beta chain) was carried out in a study of naive and memory T cell subsets (TCRdb year 2017). Background for the entire study: An open-source, UMI-based TCR alpha and beta sequencing pipeline was applied to sorted naive and memory peripheral blood T cell subsets. The results of the functional CMV T cell responses matched the IgG serology results in every case. RNA was DNase-treated and reverse transcribed with TCR constant-region primers, mostly using SuperScript III.

The CDR3 contains 14 residues, cysteine and phenylalanine counted. The CDR3 DNA has 42 bases and is translated from base 1. The germline V gene encodes CDR1 MNHNS and CDR2 SASEGT. V lost 5 bases and J lost 5 bases, and the count of bases not matched to a germline gene is 7. The library was built by means of UMI-ligation and nested PCR. An equimolar mix of two oligonucleotides covering both TRBC1 and TRBC2 was used as the beta constant-region primer. T4 RNA ligase 1 ligated a single-stranded oligonucleotide carrying the SP2 primer and a 12-nucleotide UMI to the cDNA 3' end. The ligated cDNA went through four rounds of PCR with nested alpha and beta constant-region primers together with the SP2 primer. The ligation reaction was incubated at 16°C for roughly 18-24 hours. To avoid over-amplification, PCR2 was usually performed as a SYBR Green qPCR and halted once a predetermined threshold was reached. Agencourt AMPure XP magnetic beads were used for all purifications after the first. Libraries were quantified by Qubit and checked on a TapeStation, with a main peak expected near 650 bp. Pooled libraries were sequenced on an Illumina MiSeq using v2 2x251 paired-end kits, and typically roughly 0.95-2.2 million reads were obtained per sample. Each sample was pooled at about 4 nM, and roughly 5-7.5% PhiX was included to help cluster recognition. The published analysis was carried out like this. V and J genes were assigned to Demultiplexor-processed FASTQ reads by Decombinator through tag matching, with a single base-pair mismatch being allowed. UMIs were used by Collapsinator to correct both sequencing errors and frequency errors arising from PCR heterogeneity. TCRs were translated and CDR3s were extracted from the conserved cysteine to the FGXG phenylalanine by CDR3Translator, with non-productive sequences being flagged. Gini, Shannon entropy and inverse Simpson indices were calculated on repertoires that had been subsampled to equal numbers of UMI-defined TCRs. Clonotype abundance distributions were fitted to a power law by maximum likelihood within the linear range. On one naive CD8 sample, the pipeline and MIGEC gave similar UMI counts, unique TCR numbers and clonal distributions. In one analysis, naive TCRs that were also found in any memory subset of the same donor were excluded from the naive repertoire. The repertoires were searched for 7,322 CMV-associated CDR3 sequences that had been compiled from VDJdb and a published dataset. TCRdb trimmed the raw reads at Q25, called clones with MiXCR and kept productive beta chains. Rows matching on CDR3 protein sequence are summarized as one entry with the most common DNA and genes. The V and J calls were not made by the authors but by TCRdb's processing. The sample table holds 140,000 to 150,000 distinct CDR3 sequences, of which approximately 15% were seen once. More than 0.13% of the sample goes to the ten largest clones.

Study-wide conclusions, independent of this receptor: No ground truth was available to validate the repertoire findings for the naive and memory subsets. A clonotype was defined as a single alpha or beta chain sequence rather than as a paired alpha/beta receptor. A few larger clonotypes were present in naive repertoires, especially CD8 naive repertoires, and these clonotypes were possibly memory cells re-expressing CD45RA. Gini index rose and Shannon and inverse Simpson diversity fell from naive through CM, EM and EMRA in both CD4 and CD8 cells. RNA-based TCR counts may be affected by expression changes linked to T cell activation and differentiation. TCR abundance followed a power law whose exponent differed between naive and memory subsets but was consistent across the three individuals. Following error correction, more than 95% of naive TCR sequences occurred only once, which made naive abundance distributions much steeper than those of memory subsets.

This clonotype showed up just a few times. Its antigen is currently not known. There are no base qualities to consult, and no much larger clone falls within one base. From the second PCR step onward, the TCR alpha chain libraries and the TCR beta chain libraries were amplified separately. Donor CMV status was determined by IFNgamma production from CD4+ T cells after overnight stimulation of fresh PBMCs with CMV viral lysate. CD4 T cells were positively selected with Miltenyi beads, followed by positive selection of CD8 T cells from the CD4-negative fraction. After staining for CD3, CD4, CD8, CD45RA, CD27 and a live/dead dye, cells were sorted on a BD Aria II into four subsets based on CD45RA and CD27. Blood came from a few healthy volunteers, each fractionated into CD4 and CD8 T cells and then into four differentiation subsets. About 110 ml of peripheral blood was drawn per donor, and PBMC were isolated by Ficoll-Paque PLUS density-gradient centrifugation. Sorted cells were lysed in RLT buffer, after which RNA was extracted using a Qiagen RNeasy kit and stored at -80 degrees C.

Sequenced material: naive CD4+ T cells from blood. The cell subset or site label corresponds to: naive T cells, CD45RA high CD27+. The sequence is built from TRBV6-1 and TRBJ2-5; TRBD1 agrees with 8 junctional bases. This sequence was found in a human donor in good health. Here is the DNA: TGTGCCAGCAGTAGGGGACAGGTTGTGGAGACCCAGTACTTC. Translation gives CASSRGQVVETQYF.